Each of the 20 T cell receptor beta chains below was sequenced from the same sample in a study of blood T cells in healthy people across ages. Alongside a J-beta primer mix, a sample-barcoded 5' primer served in a second PCR lasting 7 to 11 cycles. TCRdb called the 5' RACE reads again in MiXCR, with one record for every CDR3 protein. Counted here are around 970,000 distinct CDR3 sequences, around 54% occurring once; the ten biggest clones make up 20% to 25%. Sequenced: blood. Receptors originate from a woman aged 60 to 75 in good health.

The chain is built from TRBV15 and TRBJ1-2; D gene ambiguous. Germline values: CDR1 LNHNV, CDR2 YYDKDF (reference sequence). This CDR3 comprises 15 residues. Trimming removed 0 bases at V and 2 bases at J, with 10 bases between. The CDR3: CATSREVRSNYGYTF. The CDR3 region has the DNA TGTGCCACCAGCAGAGAGGTCCGAAGCAACTATGGCTACACCTTC.

This chain connects TRBV4-3 to TRBJ2-1; a weak D match, TRBD1 (5 bases). Germline loops: CDR1 LGHNA, CDR2 YSLEER. With 0 bases removed from V and 7 bases from J, the gap between germline ends came to 10 bases. The length of the CDR3 is 14 residues. CDR3: CASSQEGAWNEQFF. The DNA for the CDR3 is TGCGCCAGCAGCCAAGAAGGGGCATGGAATGAGCAGTTCTTC.

This clonotype was counted only a few times. The rearrangement links TRBV20-1 to TRBJ1-1; the D is unclear. This CDR3 comprises 13 residues. The V gene lost 1 base and the J gene lost 7 bases, with 13 bases spanning the gap. The germline V gene has CDR1 DFQATT and CDR2 SNEGSKA (reference sequence). The CDR3 spells CSARAGGRSEAFF. For the CDR3, the DNA is TGCAGTGCTAGAGCGGGAGGCAGGAGTGAAGCTTTCTTT.

This chain joins TRBV4-3 and TRBJ2-5; the D is unclear. From germline, CDR1 is LGHNA and CDR2 YSLEER. The CDR3 runs to 15 residues. V was cut by 0 bases and J by 4 bases, with 12 bases left in between. The CDR3: CASSQDYLVGETQYF. In nucleotides, the CDR3 is TGCGCCAGCAGCCAAGATTACCTGGTTGGAGAGACCCAGTACTTC.

The gene calls are TRBV12-3 or TRBV12-4 and TRBJ2-5; D ambiguous. The germline V and J ends were trimmed by 0 bases and 2 bases, with 10 bases remaining between them. This CDR3 comprises 15 residues. The CDR3 sequence: CASSLAHSPQETQYF. CDR3 DNA: TGTGCCAGCAGTTTAGCGCACTCCCCACAAGAGACCCAGTACTTC.

The gene calls are TRBV12-3 or TRBV12-4 and TRBJ2-3; 7 positions agree with TRBD2. V shed 6 bases and J 0 bases; nucleotides not matched to a gene: 6. This CDR3 spans 15 amino acids. The CDR3 loop reads CASSRGLGSTDTQYF. The CDR3 DNA is TGTGCCAGCAGCCGTGGACTAGGTAGCACAGATACGCAGTATTTT.

This chain connects TRBV19 to TRBJ2-1; D remains unclear. This CDR3 is built from 14 residues. Germline V gene data show CDR1 as LNHDA and CDR2 as SQIVND (reference sequence). Trimming removed 3 bases from V and 2 bases from J, with 8 bases in between. CDR3 protein: CASSIPGTYNEQFF. DNA of the CDR3: TGTGCCAGTAGTATTCCCGGCACCTACAATGAGCAGTTCTTC.

The genes are TRBV6-5 and TRBJ1-2, with D hard to call. Deletions cut 7 bases from V and 4 bases from J, with 19 bases between. CDR1 is MNHEY and CDR2 is SVGAGI in the germline V gene. The CDR3 has 15 amino acids. As DNA, the CDR3 is TGTGCCAGCAACCTCCCCCCAAGGCACCTCTATGGCTACACCTTC. This codes for CASNLPPRHLYGYTF.

This clonotype appeared once. The junction differs from germline at one of its ends, possibly a read error. The chain is built from TRBV27 and TRBJ2-1; D uncertain. In germline, CDR1 is MNHEY, CDR2 SMNVEV (reference sequence). The CDR3 extends over 16 amino acids. The CDR3 DNA is TGTGTCAGCCGGAAAGCCGGAGCGATTTGGGGCAATGAGCAGTTCTTC. As protein: CVSRKAGAIWGNEQFF.

This clonotype was seen once. This may stem from a read error, because a much larger clone lies one nucleotide away. The chain links TRBV7-2 to TRBJ2-7; D not certain. The DNA end lines up better with TRBJ2-5; the J call may be wrong. There are 13 residues in the CDR3. From germline, CDR1 is SGHTA and CDR2 FQGNSA. The CDR3 nucleotides read TGTGCCGGCAGCGCCCGGTTTGGAGAGACCCAGTACTTC. It specifies CAGSARFGETQYF.

The chain has TRBV7-9 and TRBJ1-2; D is uncertain. The germline V gene has CDR1 SEHNR and CDR2 FQNEAQ (reference sequence). Trimming stripped 1 base from V and 0 bases from J, with 9 bases between. CDR3 length equals 15 residues. The CDR3: CASSLGNGANYGYTF. The CDR3 DNA reads TGTGCCAGCAGCTTAGGGAACGGCGCTAACTATGGCTACACCTTC.

The table lists this clonotype with a few counts. The V call is TRBV7-2, the J call TRBJ2-1, with TRBD2 matching 7 bases. Germline values: CDR1 SGHTA, CDR2 FQGNSA. The CDR3 has 15 amino acids. V lost 1 base, J lost 5 bases, and 5 bases stayed unmatched. CDR3 sequence (DNA): TGTGCCAGCAGCTTAGTTGCGGGAGTCAACAATGAGCAGTTCTTC. Protein: CASSLVAGVNNEQFF.

This chain uses TRBV4-1 with TRBJ2-7; the D gene is possibly TRBD1 (6 bases). The CDR3 contains 16 residues. Germline loops: CDR1 MGHRA, CDR2 YSYEKL. The V and J ends lost 2 bases and 0 bases respectively, with 14 bases between them. CDR3 sequence (DNA): TGCGCCAGCAGCCAACCGACAGGTCCGACCTCCTACGAGCAGTACTTC. As protein: CASSQPTGPTSYEQYF.

The chain combines TRBV6-5 with TRBJ2-1, with 12 bases that match TRBD1. J was trimmed by 2 bases and V by 1 base; bases with no gene match: 0. Germline loops: CDR1 MNHEY, CDR2 SVGAGI. CDR3 size: 16 residues. The CDR3 loop reads CASSYWDRGPYNEQFF. The CDR3 DNA reads as TGTGCCAGCAGTTACTGGGACAGGGGGCCCTACAATGAGCAGTTCTTC.

A single count supports this clonotype. V gene TRBV4-1 combines with J gene TRBJ2-5, with 9 nucleotides matching TRBD2. The CDR3 loop spans 15 amino acids. Trimming cost V 4 bases and J 3 bases; bases outside gene matches: 6. Germline V gives CDR1 MGHRA, CDR2 YSYEKL. The CDR3 loop reads CASSPRTSAKETQYF. In DNA, the CDR3 is TGCGCCAGCAGCCCTAGGACTAGCGCTAAAGAGACCCAGTACTTC.

This clonotype showed up just once. The chain uses TRBV28 and TRBJ2-3; the D call may be TRBD1 or TRBD2 (6 bases each). Germline assignment: CDR1 MDHEN and CDR2 SYDVKM. The CDR3 covers 14 residues. CDR3 loop: CAAKRGVVTDTQYF. Here the CDR3 DNA reads TGTGCTGCCAAGAGGGGGGTAGTCACAGATACGCAGTATTTT.

This sequence joins TRBV18 and TRBJ2-6; TRBD1 matches at 9 bases. The CDR3 is made up of 16 amino acids. The J segment lost 3 bases and the V segment lost 3 bases, leaving 3 bases of the junction unmatched. Germline-derived CDR1 and CDR2 are KGHSH and LQKENI. The CDR3 protein is CASSPRQGVGANVLTF. As DNA, the CDR3 is TGTGCCAGCTCACCTCGACAGGGGGTTGGGGCCAACGTCCTGACTTTC.

This clonotype was seen a handful of times. This chain links TRBV27 with TRBJ1-1; possible D gene TRBD1, 5 bases. The CDR3 has 14 residues. Germline V lookup: CDR1 MNHEY, CDR2 SMNVEV (reference sequence). V was clipped by 8 bases and J by 9 bases, with 22 bases between them. This CDR3 reads CASLPLLFQGKAFF. In DNA, the CDR3 is TGTGCCAGCCTGCCCCTACTCTTTCAGGGAAAAGCTTTCTTT.

This clonotype appeared a few times. The chain couples TRBV13 to TRBJ2-7; D possibly corresponds to TRBD2 (5 bases). Looked up from germline, CDR1 is PRHDT and CDR2 is FYEKMQ (reference sequence). The CDR3 length is 18 residues. V lost 2 bases and J lost 4, with 24 bases in between. The CDR3 bases are TGTGCCAGCAGCTTAAGGAGTTTTATAGGACTCCTAACTTACGAGCAGTACTTC. This sequence encodes CASSLRSFIGLLTYEQYF.

The genes are TRBV10-3 and TRBJ2-4, with D tentatively TRBD2 (5 bases). The J call may be mistaken, given a closer DNA end match to TRBJ2-7. CDR1 ENHRY and CDR2 SYGVKD come from the germline V gene. The CDR3 totals 12 residues. The CDR3 here is CAVGAGSYEQYF. The CDR3 bases are TGTGCCGTCGGCGCGGGTTCCTACGAGCAGTACTTC.